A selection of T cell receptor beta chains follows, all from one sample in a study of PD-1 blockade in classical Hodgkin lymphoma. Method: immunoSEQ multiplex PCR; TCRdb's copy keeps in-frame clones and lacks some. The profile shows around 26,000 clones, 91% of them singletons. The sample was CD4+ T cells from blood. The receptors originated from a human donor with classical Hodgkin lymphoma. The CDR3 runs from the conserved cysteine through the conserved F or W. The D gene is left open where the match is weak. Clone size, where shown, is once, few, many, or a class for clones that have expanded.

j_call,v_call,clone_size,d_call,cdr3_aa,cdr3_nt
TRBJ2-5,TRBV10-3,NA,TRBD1,CAISEGTVPITETQYF,TGTGCCATCAGTGAGGGGACAGTACCGATCACAGAGACCCAGTACTTC
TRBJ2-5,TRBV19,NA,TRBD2,CASSIAASGRQETQYF,TGTGCCAGTAGTATAGCCGCTAGCGGGAGACAAGAGACCCAGTACTTC
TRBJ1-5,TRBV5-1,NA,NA,CASSLGGYSNQPQHF,TGCGCCAGCAGCTTGGGTGGGTATAGCAATCAGCCCCAGCATTTT
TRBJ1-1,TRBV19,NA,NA,CASSQQEDTEAFF,TGTGCCAGTAGTCAACAGGAGGACACTGAAGCTTTCTTT
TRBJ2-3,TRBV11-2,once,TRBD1,CASSLRGTGGEDTQYF,TGTGCCAGCAGCTTACGAGGGACAGGGGGCGAAGATACGCAGTATTTT
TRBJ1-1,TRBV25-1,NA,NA,CASSVQGIEAFF,TGTGCCAGCAGTGTCCAGGGTATTGAAGCTTTCTTT
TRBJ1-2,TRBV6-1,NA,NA,CASSGWDTRAAGYGYTF,TGTGCCAGCAGTGGTTGGGACACCAGGGCGGCTGGCTATGGCTACACCTTC
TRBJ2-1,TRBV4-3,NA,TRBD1,CASSQIDRVNEQFF,TGCGCCAGCAGCCAAATCGACAGGGTGAATGAGCAGTTCTTC
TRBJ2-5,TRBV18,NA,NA,CASSPGETQYF,TGTGCCAGCTCACCGGGAGAGACCCAGTACTTC
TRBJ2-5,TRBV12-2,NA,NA,CASRLGRDQETQYF,TGTGCAAGTCGCTTAGGAAGGGACCAAGAGACCCAGTACTTC
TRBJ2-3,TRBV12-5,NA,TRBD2,CASGLFSGGTDTQYF,TGTGCTAGTGGTTTGTTTAGCGGGGGGACCGATACGCAGTATTTT
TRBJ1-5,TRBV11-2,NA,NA,CASSLAGRASNQPQHF,TGTGCCAGCAGCTTAGCCGGAAGGGCGAGCAATCAGCCCCAGCATTTT
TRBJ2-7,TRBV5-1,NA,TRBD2,CASSGTGGSYEQYF,TGCGCCAGCAGCGGGACGGGGGGCTCCTACGAGCAGTACTTC
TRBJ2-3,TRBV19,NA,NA,CASSASGEITDTQYF,TGTGCCAGTAGTGCGTCCGGGGAAATCACAGATACGCAGTATTTT
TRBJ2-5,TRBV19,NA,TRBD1,CASSILGTGLQYF,TGTGCCAGTAGTATATTGGGGACAGGGCTCCAGTACTTC
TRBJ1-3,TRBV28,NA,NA,CASSFYSRGAGGNTIYF,TGTGCCAGCAGTTTTTATTCTCGGGGAGCGGGGGGAAACACCATATATTTT
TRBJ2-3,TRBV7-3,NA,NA,CASSSLGGGENTQYF,TGTGCCAGCAGCTCACTCGGGGGAGGAGAAAATACGCAGTATTTT
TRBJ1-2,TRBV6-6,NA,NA,CASNPRRGHGYTF,TGTGCCAGCAACCCCAGGCGGGGTCATGGCTACACCTTC
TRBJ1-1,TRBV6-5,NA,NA,CASRGGWVTEAFF,TGTGCCAGCAGGGGGGGTTGGGTCACTGAAGCTTTCTTT
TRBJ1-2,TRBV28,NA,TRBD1,CASSTFLRDRGFGYTF,TGTGCCAGCAGTACTTTCCTCCGGGACAGGGGGTTTGGCTACACCTTC
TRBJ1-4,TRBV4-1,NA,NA,CASSPPIQGNEKLFF,TGCGCCAGCAGCCCTCCTATCCAGGGTAATGAAAAACTGTTTTTT
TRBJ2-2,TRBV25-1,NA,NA,CASSDLGHGGNTGELFF,TGTGCCAGCAGTGACCTTGGGCACGGGGGTAACACCGGGGAGCTGTTTTTT
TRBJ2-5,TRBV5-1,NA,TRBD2,CASSPPGGETQYF,TGCGCCAGCAGCCCCCCCGGGGGGGAGACCCAGTACTTC
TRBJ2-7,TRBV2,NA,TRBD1,CASSRDRGLHEQYF,TGTGCCAGCAGCCGGGACAGGGGGCTCCACGAGCAGTACTTC